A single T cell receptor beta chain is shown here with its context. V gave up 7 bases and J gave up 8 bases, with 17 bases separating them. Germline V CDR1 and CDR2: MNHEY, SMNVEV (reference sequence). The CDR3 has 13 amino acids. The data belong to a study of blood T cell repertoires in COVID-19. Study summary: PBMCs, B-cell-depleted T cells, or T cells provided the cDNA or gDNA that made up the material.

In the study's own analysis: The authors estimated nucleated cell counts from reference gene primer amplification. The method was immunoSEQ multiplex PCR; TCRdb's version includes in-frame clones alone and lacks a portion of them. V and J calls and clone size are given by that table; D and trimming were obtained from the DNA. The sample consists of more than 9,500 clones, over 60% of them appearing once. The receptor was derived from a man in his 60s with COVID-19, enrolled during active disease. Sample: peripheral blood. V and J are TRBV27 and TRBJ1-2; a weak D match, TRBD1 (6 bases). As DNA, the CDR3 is TGTGCCAGCACCTCTAGGGCAGGGGTCGGCTACACCTTC. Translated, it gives CASTSRAGVGYTF.